The 6 T cell receptor beta chains below all came from one sample that was sequenced in a study of CD8 T cell repertoires and HIV-1 epitope variants. The assay was immunoSEQ multiplex PCR, and TCRdb's table has in-frame clones only and misses some. This table holds some 100,000 clones, roughly 77% found once. What was sequenced was uncultured baseline CD8+ T cells from peripheral blood mononuclear cells (PBMCs). The receptor source for this set is a male donor with HIV.

Ten or more counts support this clone. Distinct nucleotide sequences in the sample also encode this CDR3. The chain carries TRBV15 and TRBJ2-1; 7 nucleotides agree with TRBD2. The germline V gene has CDR1 LNHNV and CDR2 YYDKDF (reference sequence). The CDR3 has 15 amino acids. The V and J ends lost 3 bases and 1 base, in that order; junction bases with no gene match: 3. In DNA, the CDR3 is TGTGCCACCAGCAGGAGAGCGGGGTCCTACAATGAGCAGTTCTTC. Translation gives CATSRRAGSYNEQFF. Based on the CDR3 plus reference TRBV15 and TRBJ2-1, the full variable domain is DAMVIQNPRYQVTQFGKPVTLSCSQTLNHNVMYWYQQKSSQAPKLLFHYYDKDFNNEADTPDNFQSRRPNTSFCFLDIRSPGLGDTAMYLCATSRRAGSYNEQFFGPGTRLTVL.

J is TRBJ2-7 and V is TRBV6-5; 8 bases fit TRBD2. This CDR3 is 15 amino acids long. Germline V CDR1 and CDR2: MNHEY, SVGAGI. With V trimmed by 2 bases and J by 0 bases, 3 bases remained unmatched. As DNA, the CDR3 is TGTGCCAGCAGTTACGGGCTAGCGGGCTCCTACGAGCAGTACTTC. Protein: CASSYGLAGSYEQYF.

The chain is built from TRBV6-6 and TRBJ2-7; D is uncertain. The V end was cut by 0 bases, the J end by 7 bases, with 4 bases between. From germline, CDR1 is MNHNY and CDR2 SVGAGI (reference sequence). The CDR3 loop spans 11 amino acids. Written as DNA, the CDR3 is TGTGCCAGCAGTTACTCATTAGAGCAGTACTTC. Translated, it gives CASSYSLEQYF.

The chain links TRBV29-1 to TRBJ2-5; 7 nucleotides agree with TRBD1. The CDR3 covers 12 residues. V was clipped by 2 bases and J by 5 bases; unmatched bases: 2. Germline CDR1 SQVTM, CDR2 ANQGSEA. For the CDR3, the DNA is TGCAGCGTTGAATTACAGGGGGAGACCCAGTACTTC. This translates into CSVELQGETQYF.

The chain couples TRBV5-1 to TRBJ1-1, with D possibly matching TRBD1 (5 bases). CDR1 SGHRS and CDR2 YFSETQ come from the germline V gene. CDR3 length: 13 residues. V gave up 3 bases and J gave up 0 bases, with 6 bases separating them. The chain's CDR3 is CASSSTVNTEAFF. For the CDR3, the DNA is TGCGCCAGCAGCTCGACAGTGAACACTGAAGCTTTCTTT.

The CDR3 DNA follows: TGCAGCGTTGAAGAGGGCCGGGTCCTTGGCTCTGGGGCCAACGTCCTGACTTTC. It specifies CSVEEGRVLGSGANVLTF. This chain links TRBV29-1 with TRBJ2-6; D gene unclear. Germline V gene sequence: CDR1 SQVTM, CDR2 ANQGSEA. The length of the CDR3 is 18 residues. The V end lost 0 bases, the J end lost 0 bases, and 15 bases lay between the germline ends.